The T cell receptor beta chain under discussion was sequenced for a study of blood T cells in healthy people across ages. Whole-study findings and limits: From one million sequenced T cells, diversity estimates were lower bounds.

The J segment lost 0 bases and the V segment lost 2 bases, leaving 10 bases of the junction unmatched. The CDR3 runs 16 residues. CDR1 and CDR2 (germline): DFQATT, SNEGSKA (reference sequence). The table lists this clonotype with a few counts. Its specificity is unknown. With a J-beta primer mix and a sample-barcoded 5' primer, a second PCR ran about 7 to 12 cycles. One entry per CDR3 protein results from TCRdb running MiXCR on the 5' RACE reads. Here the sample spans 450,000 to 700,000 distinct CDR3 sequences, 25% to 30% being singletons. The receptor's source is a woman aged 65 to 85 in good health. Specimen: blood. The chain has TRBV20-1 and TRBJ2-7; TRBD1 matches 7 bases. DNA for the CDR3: TGCAGTGCTAGATCTGGGACCGGGACAGCCTCCTACGAGCAGTACTTC. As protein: CSARSGTGTASYEQYF.